Listed here are 2 T cell receptor beta chains from one sample, sequenced in a study of blood T cell repertoires in COVID-19. Assay: immunoSEQ multiplex PCR; the TCRdb copy retains only in-frame clones and omits some. This table holds about 95,000 clones, about 89% found once. The sample consisted of peripheral blood. The receptors derive from a man between 60 and 75 years old with COVID-19, enrolled during active disease.

The chain has TRBV6-5 and TRBJ1-6; D uncertain. The germline gives CDR1 MNHEY, CDR2 SVGAGI. The V gene lost 7 bases and the J gene lost 9 bases, with 13 bases spanning the gap. CDR3 length: 13 amino acids. The DNA of the CDR3 is TGTGCCAGCAAAAACCCCCGGGGTTCACCCCTCCACTTT. It yields the protein CASKNPRGSPLHF.

CDR3 in amino acids: CATSGEGNYGYTF. CDR3 DNA sequence: TGTGCCACCAGTGGGGAGGGGAACTATGGCTACACCTTC. V gene TRBV24-1 combines with J gene TRBJ1-2; weak D call: TRBD1 (5 bases). The CDR3 extends over 13 amino acids. Trimming removed 5 bases from V and 2 bases from J, with 8 bases in between. Germline CDR1 reads KGHDR; CDR2 reads SFDVKD.